This T cell receptor (beta chain) was retrieved from a study of identical twins. Study-wide results and caveats: Insertions ran lower in abundant cord blood beta clonotypes, though not in memory repertoires. Twin sharing of out-of-frame TCR alpha was underestimated by models in monozygotic pairs. Weaker excess twin sharing was observed in beta out-of-frame sequences.

V was shortened by 3 bases and J by 5 bases, with 21 bases between the two germline ends. The CDR3 contains 17 residues. Per the germline V gene, CDR1 is SGHNT and CDR2 is YYREEE (reference sequence). Turning to this clonotype: Its antigen is not known.

TCRdb ran MiXCR on the 5' RACE reads and lists one entry per CDR3 protein. The sample lists about 700,000 distinct CDR3 sequences; around 8.3% were seen once. In addition, the sample was reused for a study of yellow fever vaccine responses in identical twins. That paper notes: Vaccine T cell responses of twins reportedly seemed partly convergent and partly personalized.

Sequencing was done on a sample of PBMCs. The clonotype comes from a woman under 30 in good health. The J gene is TRBJ2-1, the V gene TRBV5-4; possible D gene TRBD1, 5 bases. CDR3 residues: CASSSPDSPSVDNEQFF. The CDR3 region has the DNA TGTGCCAGCAGCTCCCCCGACAGTCCTTCAGTGGACAATGAGCAGTTCTTC.